Included here is one TCR beta chain sequence, with context. What it recognizes is unknown. This table comes from immunoSEQ multiplex PCR, and its TCRdb copy is limited to in-frame clones, with some not included. The data hold 140,000 to 150,000 clones, with approximately 90% observed a single time. This specimen comes from a study of T cell responses to AZD1222 COVID-19 vaccine. Study-wide context: Second doses at about 4 or about 12 weeks were pooled.

Study-level points and caveats: Reportedly, nearly half the spike-specific TCRs target unmutated variant regions. Mostly white British, mostly female donors; authors suggested clonal diversity may be underestimated.

The clonotype comes from an adult in good health. The sequencing used peripheral blood, collected on day 0 of AZD1222 vaccination.

CDR3 amino acids: CASSLLQGNTEAFF. CDR3 nucleotide sequence: TGTGCCAGCAGCTTGCTACAGGGGAACACTGAAGCTTTCTTT. The rearrangement links TRBV5-5 to TRBJ1-1, with D perhaps TRBD1 (6 bases). Germline V CDR1 and CDR2: SGHKS, YYEKEE (reference sequence). The CDR3 runs 14 residues. The V gene lost 1 base and the J gene lost 1 base, with 8 bases spanning the gap.